A selection of T cell receptor beta chains follows, all from one sample in a study of blood T cell repertoires in COVID-19. Profiling relied on immunoSEQ multiplex PCR, and the TCRdb table lists in-frame clones only, not all of them. The sample has some 69,000 clones; 60% to 80% are singletons. The specimen was peripheral blood. All receptors derive from a human donor in a cohort sampled during active COVID-19. The CDR3 runs from the conserved cysteine through the conserved F or W. D genes are given only for firm matches. Clone size is shown for a subset of rows, as once, few, many or a class of expanded clone.

v_call: TRBV4-1; j_call: TRBJ2-2; clone_size: NA; d_call: TRBD1; cdr3_nt: TGCGCCAGCAGCCAATTTCCTCGGACAGGGAGAAACACCGGGGAGCTGTTTTTT; cdr3_aa: CASSQFPRTGRNTGELFF
v_call: TRBV28; j_call: TRBJ1-5; clone_size: NA; d_call: NA; cdr3_nt: TGTGCCAGCAGACGGGGGGGGGTGTATAGCAATCAGCCCCAGCATTTT; cdr3_aa: CASRRGGVYSNQPQHF
v_call: TRBV6-5; j_call: TRBJ1-1; clone_size: NA; d_call: TRBD1; cdr3_nt: TGTGCCAGCATGAACGGGGACAGAAAGAACACTGAAGCTTTCTTT; cdr3_aa: CASMNGDRKNTEAFF
v_call: TRBV6-5; j_call: TRBJ1-1; clone_size: NA; d_call: NA; cdr3_nt: TGTGCCAGCAGCACCGTTGGGGAGGACACTGAAGCTTTCTTT; cdr3_aa: CASSTVGEDTEAFF
v_call: TRBV9; j_call: TRBJ2-3; clone_size: NA; d_call: TRBD2; cdr3_nt: TGTGCCAGCAGCGTAGTGGGTAGCGGGAACACAGATACGCAGTATTTT; cdr3_aa: CASSVVGSGNTDTQYF
v_call: TRBV5-8; j_call: TRBJ2-7; clone_size: NA; d_call: NA; cdr3_nt: TGTGCCAGCAGTTATACAGGTTCCACTGACGAGCAGTACTTC; cdr3_aa: CASSYTGSTDEQYF
v_call: TRBV7-6; j_call: TRBJ2-1; clone_size: NA; d_call: TRBD2; cdr3_nt: TGTGCCAGCAGCTTGTCTCCGGGCGGGAGGGCCGTGTTGCACGTTAATGAGCAGTTCTTC; cdr3_aa: CASSLSPGGRAVLHVNEQFF
v_call: TRBV24-1; j_call: TRBJ2-1; clone_size: once; d_call: TRBD1; cdr3_nt: TGTGCCACCAGTGGGGGACAGGGGTACAATGAGCAGTTCTTC; cdr3_aa: CATSGGQGYNEQFF
v_call: TRBV5-4; j_call: TRBJ2-5; clone_size: NA; d_call: TRBD1; cdr3_nt: TGTGCCAGCAGCGCACAGGGGCAAGAGACCCAGTACTTC; cdr3_aa: CASSAQGQETQYF
v_call: TRBV7-9; j_call: TRBJ2-1; clone_size: few; d_call: TRBD1; cdr3_nt: TGTGCCAGCAGCACGACAGGGCATCGTAACAATGAGCAGTTCTTC; cdr3_aa: CASSTTGHRNNEQFF
v_call: TRBV30; j_call: TRBJ2-6; clone_size: NA; d_call: NA; cdr3_nt: TGTGCCTGGAGTCTCCGGTCCTCTGGGGCCAACGTCCTGACTTTC; cdr3_aa: CAWSLRSSGANVLTF
v_call: TRBV19; j_call: TRBJ1-2; clone_size: NA; d_call: NA; cdr3_nt: TGTGCCAGTAGTATAGATGGACAGAAGACCTATGGCTACACCTTC; cdr3_aa: CASSIDGQKTYGYTF
v_call: TRBV6-6; j_call: TRBJ2-1; clone_size: NA; d_call: TRBD2; cdr3_nt: TGTGCCAGCAGTCAAACTAGCGGGGGTTACAATGAGCAGTTCTTC; cdr3_aa: CASSQTSGGYNEQFF
v_call: TRBV20-1; j_call: TRBJ2-1; clone_size: NA; d_call: TRBD2; cdr3_nt: TGCAGTGCTAGTCTTAGCGGGGGGATGAATGAGCAGTTCTTC; cdr3_aa: CSASLSGGMNEQFF
v_call: TRBV7-9; j_call: TRBJ2-7; clone_size: once; d_call: TRBD1; cdr3_nt: TGTGCCAGCAGCAGGGGACAGGGAAATAGAGGATACGAGCAGTACTTC; cdr3_aa: CASSRGQGNRGYEQYF
v_call: TRBV3-1/TRBV3-2; j_call: TRBJ2-7; clone_size: NA; d_call: TRBD1; cdr3_nt: TGTGCCAGCAGCTCATGGACAGGGGGCCCGTCCTACGAGCAGTACTTC; cdr3_aa: CASSSWTGGPSYEQYF
v_call: TRBV2; j_call: TRBJ1-3; clone_size: NA; d_call: NA; cdr3_nt: TGTGCCAGCAGTGAGGAGTTCTCTGGAAACACCATATATTTT; cdr3_aa: CASSEEFSGNTIYF
v_call: TRBV5-6; j_call: TRBJ1-4; clone_size: NA; d_call: TRBD1; cdr3_nt: TGTGCCAGCAGCTTGGTAGGGGGCTCCAGCTTGAATGAAAAACTGTTTTTT; cdr3_aa: CASSLVGGSSLNEKLFF
v_call: TRBV6-5; j_call: TRBJ2-3; clone_size: NA; d_call: TRBD1; cdr3_nt: TGTGCCAGCAGCCTACTCAGGGGGCGAACAGATACGCAGTATTTT; cdr3_aa: CASSLLRGRTDTQYF
v_call: TRBV3-1/TRBV3-2; j_call: TRBJ2-3; clone_size: NA; d_call: NA; cdr3_nt: TGTGCCAGCAGCCAAGAAGGGAGAACTAGCACAGATACGCAGTATTTT; cdr3_aa: CASSQEGRTSTDTQYF
v_call: TRBV10-3; j_call: TRBJ2-3; clone_size: NA; d_call: NA; cdr3_nt: TGTGCCGGAAAGAGGGAATCGACAGATACGCAGTATTTT; cdr3_aa: CAGKRESTDTQYF
v_call: TRBV6-5; j_call: TRBJ2-7; clone_size: NA; d_call: TRBD1; cdr3_nt: TGTGCCAGCAGCCGGGACAGGGGGGCCTCCTACGAGCAGTACTTC; cdr3_aa: CASSRDRGASYEQYF
v_call: TRBV6-2/TRBV6-3; j_call: TRBJ1-5; clone_size: NA; d_call: TRBD1; cdr3_nt: TGTGCCAGCAGTTACGGAACAGGGGGCGCGGGCAATCAGCCCCAGCATTTT; cdr3_aa: CASSYGTGGAGNQPQHF
v_call: TRBV28; j_call: TRBJ1-5; clone_size: NA; d_call: TRBD1; cdr3_nt: TGTGCCAGCAGTATGCCACCCTCCCGAGGGGGCGGAAGCAATCAGCCCCAGCATTTT; cdr3_aa: CASSMPPSRGGGSNQPQHF